Listed here are 11 T cell receptor beta chains from one sample, sequenced in a study of OX40 agonist ivuxolimab in advanced cancers. Assay used: immunoSEQ multiplex PCR; TCRdb lists only in-frame clones, some missing. The sample has 9,500 to 12,000 clones, over 60% seen once. This specimen consisted of CD4+ or CD8+ T cells sorted from blood, obtained in a trial of the OX40 agonist ivuxolimab. Receptors were obtained from an adult with an advanced solid tumor such as melanoma, head and neck, liver or kidney cancer.

The genes are TRBV6-6 and TRBJ1-2; D ambiguous. Germline V CDR1 and CDR2: MNHNY, SVGAGI (reference sequence). V was clipped by 0 bases and J by 2 bases, with 7 bases between them. The CDR3 is made up of 14 amino acids. DNA for the CDR3: TGTGCCAGCAGTTACTCACCGGGGAACTATGGCTACACCTTC. Protein: CASSYSPGNYGYTF.

The chain carries TRBV12-2 and TRBJ2-2; the table's D call, TRBD1, was not checked against the DNA. TRBV12-2 is termed a pseudogene. The CDR3 spans 15 residues. DNA of the CDR3: TGTGCCAGCAGTCTACAGGGAACGAACACCGGGGAGCTGTTTTTT. Encoded protein: CASSLQGTNTGELFF.

The DNA for the CDR3 is TGTGCCAGCAGTCAGGCAGGGAACCCTGGAAACACCATATATTTT. Its translation: CASSQAGNPGNTIYF. The chain joins TRBV6-1 to TRBJ1-3; perhaps TRBD1 as D (5 bases). Germline V gene sequence: CDR1 MNHNS, CDR2 SASEGT. This CDR3 comprises 15 residues. Trimming took off 5 bases at V and 2 bases at J, with 13 bases between the two ends.

This chain joins TRBV6-1 and TRBJ1-2; D not certain. The germline gives CDR1 MNHNS, CDR2 SASEGT. The CDR3 is made up of 15 amino acids. V was trimmed by 2 bases and J by 2 bases, leaving 12 bases between them. The CDR3 sequence: CASSELRAHNYGYTF. The CDR3 coding sequence is TGTGCCAGCAGTGAACTAAGGGCACACAACTATGGCTACACCTTC.

This rearrangement joins TRBV6-5 to TRBJ2-3, with TRBD1 matching over 7 bases. J lost 1 base, V lost 6 bases, and 7 bases had no gene match. CDR1 is MNHEY and CDR2 is SVGAGI in the germline V gene. The CDR3 sequence is 15 residues long. The CDR3 is CASRYRGGGTDTQYF. DNA of the CDR3: TGTGCCAGCAGGTACAGGGGTGGGGGCACAGATACGCAGTATTTT.

V is TRBV7-2 and J is TRBJ2-2, with 11 positions matching TRBD1. The germline V gene has CDR1 SGHTA and CDR2 FQGNSA. The CDR3 covers 18 residues. Trimming at V came to 6 bases and at J to 3 bases, leaving 12 bases not matched to a gene. The CDR3 region is CASSPGTGGVGDTGELFF. As DNA, the CDR3 is TGTGCCAGCAGTCCCGGGACAGGGGGGGTCGGCGACACCGGGGAGCTGTTTTTT.

This clone is a singleton in its sample. The chain links TRBV29-1 to TRBJ2-7, with D possibly matching TRBD1 (5 bases). V lost 7 bases to trimming and J lost 2 bases, with 12 bases between them. The CDR3 covers 12 residues. Germline-derived CDR1 and CDR2 are SQVTM and ANQGSEA. The CDR3 region has the DNA TGCAGCGGGATCCAGGGTCCCTACGAGCAGTACTTC. Protein: CSGIQGPYEQYF.

V and J are TRBV9 and TRBJ1-6; 9 bases agree with TRBD1. The CDR3 consists of 16 residues. Germline CDR1 and CDR2: SGDLS and YYNGEE. Trimming removed 0 bases from V and 9 bases from J; junction bases left unmatched: 7. CDR3: CASSVGDRVTTSPLHF. The DNA of the CDR3 is TGTGCCAGCAGCGTAGGGGACAGGGTTACGACTTCACCCCTCCACTTT. Combining the CDR3 with reference TRBV9 and TRBJ1-6 gives the whole variable domain DSGVTQTPKHLITATGQRVTLRCSPRSGDLSVYWYQQSLDQGLQFLIQYYNGEERAKGNILERFSAQQFPDLHSELNLSSLELGDSALYFCASSVGDRVTTSPLHFGNGTRLTVT.

This clone is a singleton in its sample. One end of the junction fails to match germline, which may point to a read error. The J gene is TRBJ2-5, the V gene TRBV7-7; D possibly corresponds to TRBD1 (6 bases). CDR1 is SSHAT, CDR2 FNYEAQ, per germline (reference sequence). The CDR3 has 15 amino acids. Written as DNA, the CDR3 is TGTGCTAGCAGCGAGACTGGGGGCGGAAGAGAGACCCAGTACTTC. Protein sequence: CASSETGGGRETQYF. The complete variable domain, with remaining parts taken from reference TRBV7-7 and TRBJ2-5, reads GAGVSQSPRYKVTKRGQDVTLRCDPISSHATLYWYQQALGQGPEFLTYFNYEAQPDKSGLPSDRFSAERPEGSISTLTIQRTEQRDSAMYRCASSETGGGRETQYFGPGTRLLVL.

In DNA, the CDR3 is TGTGCCAGCAGCTTTAGGGGGGGCGGACTAAATCAAGAGACCCAGTACTTC. It translates to CASSFRGGGLNQETQYF. The rearrangement uses TRBV13 and TRBJ2-5, with D possibly being TRBD2 (7 bases). This CDR3 is built from 17 residues. Germline V gives CDR1 PRHDT, CDR2 FYEKMQ (reference sequence). Trimming shortened V by 3 bases and J by 2 bases, and 19 bases separated the two germline ends.

V gene TRBV5-4 combines with J gene TRBJ2-7, with 7 bases fitting TRBD1. From germline, CDR1 is SGHNT and CDR2 YYREEE (reference sequence). The CDR3 totals 20 residues. V lost 4 bases and J lost 2; bases outside the gene matches: 24. The CDR3: CASSADFQVVTGVEPYEQYF. The CDR3 DNA is TGTGCCAGCAGCGCCGACTTCCAGGTGGTCACAGGGGTTGAACCCTACGAGCAGTACTTC.